The 11 T cell receptor beta chains below come from one sample, sequenced in a study of blood T cell repertoires in COVID-19. Assay used: immunoSEQ multiplex PCR; TCRdb lists only in-frame clones, some missing. The sample yields more than 55,000 clones, around 80% seen once. Sequencing was performed on peripheral blood. The receptors originated from a human donor in a cohort sampled during active COVID-19.

The rearrangement joins TRBV18 to TRBJ1-1; 10 bases match TRBD1. V was clipped by 6 bases and J by 5 bases; unmatched bases: 9. The CDR3 loop spans 15 amino acids. Germline CDR1 KGHSH, CDR2 LQKENI. Written as DNA, the CDR3 is TGTGCCAGCTCCCCCCGACAGGGACAGGGGACTGAAGCTTTCTTT. This encodes CASSPRQGQGTEAFF.

The rearrangement joins TRBV29-1 to TRBJ2-2; D might be TRBD2 (6 bases). This CDR3 spans 17 amino acids. Looked up from germline, CDR1 is SQVTM and CDR2 is ANQGSEA. Trimming removed 5 bases at V and 6 bases at J, with 25 bases between. CDR3: CSVPGWREGKAAGELFF. In DNA form, the CDR3 reads TGCAGCGTTCCGGGGTGGAGGGAAGGTAAAGCGGCCGGGGAGCTGTTTTTT.

The V call is TRBV4-1, the J call TRBJ2-1; 7 bases are a match to TRBD2. Germline lookup yields CDR1 MGHRA and CDR2 YSYEKL. Unmatched junction bases numbered 7, after V lost 1 base and J lost 4 bases. CDR3 length equals 16 residues. As DNA, the CDR3 is TGCGCCAGCAGCCAAGGGGGGATAGCGGGTTACAATGAGCAGTTCTTC. Translation gives CASSQGGIAGYNEQFF.

This clone was seen only once. This chain joins TRBV27 and TRBJ2-3; D may be TRBD2 (7 bases). There are 16 residues in the CDR3. V was shortened by 5 bases and J by 3 bases, with 18 bases between the two germline ends. Germline V gene data show CDR1 as MNHEY and CDR2 as SMNVEV (reference sequence). The CDR3 sequence is CASSLTGGGETDTQYF. CDR3 nucleotide sequence: TGTGCCAGCAGTCTTACCGGAGGGGGGGAAACAGATACGCAGTATTTT.

CDR3 amino acids: CASSVPTGLTQYF. The CDR3 region has the DNA TGTGCCAGCAGCGTGCCGACAGGGCTTACGCAGTATTTT. The chain couples TRBV11-1 to TRBJ2-3; TRBD1 matches at 7 bases. The CDR3 spans 13 residues. Germline CDR1 and CDR2: SGHAT and FQDESV (reference sequence). The V gene end was trimmed by 5 bases and the J gene end by 8 bases; junction bases not matched to a gene: 7.

The V and J genes are TRBV27 and TRBJ2-7; the D gene is possibly TRBD1 (7 bases). Trimming stripped 11 bases from V and 3 bases from J, with 17 bases between. The CDR3 loop spans 13 amino acids. Germline-derived CDR1 and CDR2 are MNHEY and SMNVEV (reference sequence). CDR3 bases: TGTGCCGTACGTGAGCAGGGGGGCTACGAGCAGTACTTC. Residues: CAVREQGGYEQYF.

This clone is categorized as medium-sized. The genes are TRBV2 and TRBJ2-5; D unclear. V lost 4 bases and J 5 bases, leaving 14 bases between the germline ends. CDR1 and CDR2 (germline): SNHLY, FYNNEI. The CDR3 contains 14 residues. CDR3 coding DNA: TGTGCCAGCAGTGGCCTTTGGGCGAAGGAGACCCAGTACTTC. This gives the protein CASSGLWAKETQYF. Using reference TRBV2 and TRBJ2-5 for the parts outside the CDR3, the full variable domain is EPEVTQTPSHQVTQMGQEVILRCVPISNHLYFYWYRQILGQKVEFLVSFYNNEISEKSEIFDDQFSVERPDGSNFTLKIRSTKLEDSAMYFCASSGLWAKETQYFGPGTRLLVL.

This rearrangement joins TRBV6-5 to TRBJ1-1, with 10 bases identical to TRBD1. The CDR3 has 15 residues. J gave up 6 bases and V 0 bases, and 4 bases lay outside the gene matches. CDR1 is MNHEY, CDR2 SVGAGI, per germline. This chain's CDR3 is CASSYSGTGVAEAFF. The CDR3 bases are TGTGCCAGCAGTTACTCCGGGACAGGGGTAGCTGAAGCTTTCTTT.

The chain is built from TRBV14 and TRBJ2-3; weak D call: TRBD1 (5 bases). V was clipped by 4 bases and J by 0 bases, with 11 bases between them. CDR1 and CDR2 (germline): SGHDN, FVKESK. The CDR3 runs 15 residues. The DNA of the CDR3 is TGTGCCAGCAGCCTCGGACATCCTAGCACAGATACGCAGTATTTT. Amino acid sequence: CASSLGHPSTDTQYF.

V gene TRBV9 combines with J gene TRBJ2-7, with D uncertain. The CDR3 is 14 residues long. V gave up 0 bases and J gave up 6 bases, with 13 bases separating them. Germline values: CDR1 SGDLS, CDR2 YYNGEE. CDR3 in DNA: TGTGCCAGCAGCGTAGATGGTCGTGGGCTCGAGCAGTACTTC. This translates into CASSVDGRGLEQYF.

The V call is TRBV7-6, the J call TRBJ2-7; TRBD2 agrees at 8 bases. The CDR3 covers 13 residues. The J segment lost 5 bases and the V segment lost 5 bases, leaving 5 bases of the junction unmatched. The germline CDR1 and CDR2 sequences are SGHVS and FNYEAQ. CDR3 coding DNA: TGTGCCAGCAGCCTCAGCGGGAGAGACGAGCAGTACTTC. It yields the protein CASSLSGRDEQYF.